The 7 T cell receptor beta chains reported below all come from one sample, sequenced in a study of cytomegalovirus exposure and HLA in healthy donors. The PCR had 60 Vbeta and 13 Jbeta primers. Clones were sequenced by immunoSEQ multiplex PCR, and TCRdb holds only the in-frame ones, with some missing. The sample lists around 150,000 clones, roughly 80% occurring once. The material sequenced was PBMCs. These receptors came from a human donor in good health.

The CDR3: CARGQRNEKLFF. The CDR3 nucleotides are TGTGCCAGAGGACAGCGAAATGAAAAACTGTTTTTT. The V gene is TRBV2, the J gene TRBJ1-4, with D possibly being TRBD1 (6 bases). This CDR3 has 12 residues. The V end was cut by 9 bases, the J end by 5 bases, with 10 bases between. The germline V gene has CDR1 SNHLY and CDR2 FYNNEI.

V usage is TRBV6-6 and J usage is TRBJ1-4; 7 bases match TRBD1. This CDR3 has 15 amino acids. Per germline, CDR1 MNHNY and CDR2 SVGAGI (reference sequence). The trim removed 6 bases at V and 6 bases at J, leaving 10 bases unmatched. In DNA form, the CDR3 reads TGTGCCAGCAGCCGAGACCTCGGGACAGATGAAAAACTGTTTTTT. Translation gives CASSRDLGTDEKLFF.

On this clone itself: The same CDR3 is also encoded by other DNA sequences in this sample. The CDR3 loop reads CASSPGQGYNSPLHF. The CDR3 coding sequence is TGCGCCAGCAGCCCAGGACAGGGCTATAATTCACCCCTCCACTTT. The chain combines TRBV5-1 with TRBJ1-6; 8 bases agree with TRBD1. The V gene end was trimmed by 4 bases and the J gene end by 3 bases; junction bases not matched to a gene: 3. CDR3 length equals 15 residues. Germline V gives CDR1 SGHRS, CDR2 YFSETQ. Together with reference TRBV5-1 and TRBJ1-6, the CDR3 gives the full variable domain: KAGVTQTPRYLIKTRGQQVTLSCSPISGHRSVSWYQQTPGQGLQFLFEYFSETQRNKGNFPGRFSGRQFSNSRSEMNVSTLELGDSALYLCASSPGQGYNSPLHFGNGTRLTVT.

The J gene is TRBJ2-3, the V gene TRBV7-9, with TRBD1 matching 8 bases. Losses at the gene ends were 5 bases for V and 1 base for J; bases not matched to a gene: 5. This CDR3 contains 15 residues. Germline CDR1 is SEHNR and CDR2 is FQNEAQ (reference sequence). The CDR3 nucleotides read TGTGCCAGCAGCCCCCCGGACAGGGGCACAGATACGCAGTATTTT. It is translated as CASSPPDRGTDTQYF.

The chain has TRBV19 and TRBJ2-6, with 11 bases lining up with TRBD2. From germline, CDR1 is LNHDA and CDR2 SQIVND (reference sequence). The CDR3 covers 16 residues. The junction had 3 bases not matched to a gene; V was cut back by 7 bases and J by 1 base. The CDR3, as DNA: TGTGCCAGTATAGCGGGGGGGCCATCTGGGGCCAACGTCCTGACTTTC. Residues: CASIAGGPSGANVLTF.

The chain links TRBV18 to TRBJ1-3; possibly TRBD1 for D (5 bases). Germline CDR1 is KGHSH and CDR2 is LQKENI. The CDR3 length is 17 residues. Trimming pared 3 bases from V and 0 bases from J, leaving 15 bases between. The chain's CDR3 is CASSPRARVDSGNTIYF. The CDR3 DNA reads as TGTGCCAGCTCACCTAGGGCCAGGGTTGACTCTGGAAACACCATATATTTT.

V usage is TRBV4-2 and J usage is TRBJ2-7; D may be TRBD1 (7 bases). V was cut by 2 bases and J by 2 bases, with 10 bases left in between. The germline V gene has CDR1 LGHNA and CDR2 YNFKEQ. The CDR3 contains 14 residues. The CDR3 DNA follows: TGTGCCAGCAGCCAATCAGGGGGGCCCTACGAGCAGTACTTC. Residues: CASSQSGGPYEQYF.